A selection of T cell receptor beta chains follows, all from one sample in a study of control samples from healthy donors and cancer patients. The protocol was immunoSEQ multiplex PCR, while the TCRdb copy is restricted to in-frame clones and leaves out a portion. The data show over 150,000 clones, around 93% seen once. Sequencing was performed on blood. The receptors here all came from a man between 18 and 29 years old in good health. Each CDR3 is given with its conserved first and last residue. Only part of the rows carry a size: once, few, many, or a class if the clone is expanded.

>-|TRBV29-1
CSVRQGMGEQYF
>-|TRBV30
CAWSQTSGGADEQFF
>-|TRBV6-5
CASTGLFYTEAFF
>-|TRBV5-4
CASSSPLPGNIQYF
>-|TRBV24-1
CATSDAGQGGEKLFF
>-|TRBV21-1
CASSSRVRKIYGYTF
>-|TRBV7-2
CASSFVSSGTGYEQYF
>-|TRBV5-1
CASSLGQGGNNEQFF
>-|TRBV18
CASSTGSGNTIYF
>-|TRBV19
CASSTSSFRGKRQFF
>-|TRBV7-3
CASSSTDTQYF
>-|TRBV5-8
CASSPAWGFSGELFF
>-|TRBV5-1
CASSLGPTGGDNEQFF
>-|TRBV18
CASSPLQGATDTQYF
>-|TRBV5-4
CASSLVLAGGTDTQYF
>-|TRBV10-3
CAISDEASSGANVLTF
>once|TRBV10-3
CAISARTGLNTEAFF
>-|TRBV18
CASSPIIAGGRDTQYF
>-|TRBV21-1
CASMKQQVPFFHEQYF
>-|TRBV5-1
CASSTTGSAYEQYF
>-|TRBV29-1
CSGGASYNSPLHF
>few|TRBV15
CATSRNRDRYSNQPQHF
>-|TRBV19
CASSPNSYNSPLHF
>-|TRBV7-3
CASRSGGGEAPGELFF
>-|TRBV28
CASSFLGASEQYF
>-|TRBV19
CASRRQGTSPTNEKLFF
>-|TRBV2
CASRLNIWNSPLHF
>-|TRBV29-1
CSGRTVQGPSTDTQYF
>-|TRBV18
CASSPGQGLVYGYTF
>-|TRBV7-9
CASSPILAGVLQETQYF
>-|TRBV19
CASSIVRTQHF
>-|TRBV30
CAHRDRGARDGYTF
>-|TRBV6-5
CASLLTGINSPLHF